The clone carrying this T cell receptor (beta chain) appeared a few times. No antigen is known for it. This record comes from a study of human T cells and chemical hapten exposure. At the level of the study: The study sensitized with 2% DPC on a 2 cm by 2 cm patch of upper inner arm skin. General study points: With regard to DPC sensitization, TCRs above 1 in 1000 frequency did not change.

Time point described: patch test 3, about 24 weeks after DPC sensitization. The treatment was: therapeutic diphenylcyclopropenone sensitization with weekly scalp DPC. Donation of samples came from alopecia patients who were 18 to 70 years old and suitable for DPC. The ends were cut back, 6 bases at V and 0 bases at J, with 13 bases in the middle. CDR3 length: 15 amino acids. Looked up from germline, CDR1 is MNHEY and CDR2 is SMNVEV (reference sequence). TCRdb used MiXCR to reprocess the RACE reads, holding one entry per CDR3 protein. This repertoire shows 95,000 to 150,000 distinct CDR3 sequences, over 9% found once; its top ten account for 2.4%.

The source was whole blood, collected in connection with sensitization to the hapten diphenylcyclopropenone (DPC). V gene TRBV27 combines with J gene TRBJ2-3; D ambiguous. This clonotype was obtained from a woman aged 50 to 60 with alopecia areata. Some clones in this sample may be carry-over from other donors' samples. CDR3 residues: CASSSITLSTDTQYF. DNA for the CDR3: TGTGCCAGCAGCTCAATCACCCTCAGCACAGATACGCAGTATTTT.